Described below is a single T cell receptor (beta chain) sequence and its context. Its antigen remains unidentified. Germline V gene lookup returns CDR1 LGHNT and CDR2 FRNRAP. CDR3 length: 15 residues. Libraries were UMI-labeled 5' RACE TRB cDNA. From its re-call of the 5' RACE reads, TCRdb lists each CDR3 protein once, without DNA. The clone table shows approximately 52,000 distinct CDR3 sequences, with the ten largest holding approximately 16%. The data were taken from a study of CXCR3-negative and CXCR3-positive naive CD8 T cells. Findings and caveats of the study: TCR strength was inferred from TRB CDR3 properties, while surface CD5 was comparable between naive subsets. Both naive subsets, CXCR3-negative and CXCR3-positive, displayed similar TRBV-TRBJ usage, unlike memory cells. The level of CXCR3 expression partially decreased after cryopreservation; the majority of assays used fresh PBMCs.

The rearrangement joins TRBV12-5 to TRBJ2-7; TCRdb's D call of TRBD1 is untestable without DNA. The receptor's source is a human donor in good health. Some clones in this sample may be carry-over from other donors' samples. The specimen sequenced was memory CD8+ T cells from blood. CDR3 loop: CASGFALQGAYEQYF.